Sequencing of this T cell receptor beta chain was carried out in a study of beta chain features in type 1 diabetes. Study-wide findings and caveats: All four CD4+ subsets of Type 1 diabetes patients contained TCRB CDR3s that were moderately but significantly shorter.

CD45RO/CCR7/CD25/CD127/CD95/CD27 sorting isolated CD4+ naive, central memory, regulatory and stem cell-like memory cells. Notes on this clone: The antigen is unknown.

The CDR3 is 17 amino acids. The germline V gene has CDR1 MNHNS and CDR2 SASEGT. The V end lost 4 bases, the J end lost 0 bases, and 13 bases lay between the germline ends. The investigators reverse transcribed all of the isolated RNA, so they sequenced expressed TCRB transcripts. TCRdb keeps only in-frame clones here, not all; method: immunoSEQ multiplex PCR. The sample shows 200,000 to 250,000 clones, about 15% of them seen only once. The source material was naive CD4+ T cells from blood. The receptor's source is a man aged 25 to 40 with type 1 diabetes. This chain uses TRBV6-1 with TRBJ2-6; D possibly corresponds to TRBD1 (5 bases). Here the CDR3 DNA reads TGTGCCAGCAGTGCTAGGGGCCTCTACTCTGGGGCCAACGTCCTGACTTTC. This encodes CASSARGLYSGANVLTF.